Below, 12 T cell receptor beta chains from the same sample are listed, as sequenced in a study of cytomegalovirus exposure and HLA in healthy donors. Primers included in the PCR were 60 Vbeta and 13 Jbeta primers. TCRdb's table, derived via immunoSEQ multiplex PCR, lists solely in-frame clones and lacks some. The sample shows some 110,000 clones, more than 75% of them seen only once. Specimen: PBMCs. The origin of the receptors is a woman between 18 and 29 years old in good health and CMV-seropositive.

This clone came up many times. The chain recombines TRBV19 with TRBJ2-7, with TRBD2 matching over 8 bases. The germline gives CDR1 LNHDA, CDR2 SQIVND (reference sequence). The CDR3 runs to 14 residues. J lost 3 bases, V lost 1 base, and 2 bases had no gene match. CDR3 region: CASSIAGGVYEQYF. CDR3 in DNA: TGTGCCAGTAGTATAGCGGGAGGGGTCTACGAGCAGTACTTC.

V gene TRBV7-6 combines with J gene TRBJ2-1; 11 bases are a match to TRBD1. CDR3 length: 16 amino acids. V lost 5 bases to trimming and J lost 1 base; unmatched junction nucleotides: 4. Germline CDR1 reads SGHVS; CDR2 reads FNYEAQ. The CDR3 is CASSLGQGASYNEQFF. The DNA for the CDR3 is TGTGCCAGCAGCCTCGGACAGGGGGCATCCTACAATGAGCAGTTCTTC.

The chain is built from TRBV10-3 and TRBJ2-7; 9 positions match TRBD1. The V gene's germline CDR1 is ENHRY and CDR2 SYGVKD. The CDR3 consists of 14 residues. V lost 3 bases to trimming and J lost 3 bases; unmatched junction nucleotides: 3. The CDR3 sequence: CAISDRDRVYEQYF. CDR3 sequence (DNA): TGTGCCATCAGTGACCGGGACAGGGTCTACGAGCAGTACTTC.

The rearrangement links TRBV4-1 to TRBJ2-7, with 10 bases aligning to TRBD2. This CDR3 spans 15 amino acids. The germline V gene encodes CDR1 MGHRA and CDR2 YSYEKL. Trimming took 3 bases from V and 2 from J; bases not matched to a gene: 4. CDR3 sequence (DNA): TGCGCCAGCAGCCACCTAGCGGGAGAGGCCTACGAGCAGTACTTC. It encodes CASSHLAGEAYEQYF.

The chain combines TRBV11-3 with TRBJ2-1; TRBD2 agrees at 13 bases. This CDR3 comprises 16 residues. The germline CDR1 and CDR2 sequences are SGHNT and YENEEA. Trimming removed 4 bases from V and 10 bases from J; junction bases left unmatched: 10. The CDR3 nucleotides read TGTGCCAGCAGCTGGTCCGGGACTAGCGGGATGGGGGAGCAGTTCTTC. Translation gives CASSWSGTSGMGEQFF.

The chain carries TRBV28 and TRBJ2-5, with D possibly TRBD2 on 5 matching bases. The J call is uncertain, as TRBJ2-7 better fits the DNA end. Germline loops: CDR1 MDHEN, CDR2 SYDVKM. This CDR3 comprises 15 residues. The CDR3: CASSFVSAGIYEQYF. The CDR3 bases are TGTGCCAGCAGTTTCGTTTCCGCCGGGATCTACGAGCAGTACTTC.

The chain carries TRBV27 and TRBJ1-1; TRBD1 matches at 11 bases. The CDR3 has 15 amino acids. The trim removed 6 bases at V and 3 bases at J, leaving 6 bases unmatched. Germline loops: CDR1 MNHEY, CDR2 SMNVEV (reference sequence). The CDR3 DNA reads TGTGCCAGCAGCCCGGACAGGGGGCGGGACACTGAAGCTTTCTTT. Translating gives CASSPDRGRDTEAFF.

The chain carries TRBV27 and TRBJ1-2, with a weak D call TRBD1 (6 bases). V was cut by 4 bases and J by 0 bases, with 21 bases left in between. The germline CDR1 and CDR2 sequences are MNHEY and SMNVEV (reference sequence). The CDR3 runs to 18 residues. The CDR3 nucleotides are TGTGCCAGCAGTTCAACCAGGGGCCCCGATAATTCTAACTATGGCTACACCTTC. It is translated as CASSSTRGPDNSNYGYTF.

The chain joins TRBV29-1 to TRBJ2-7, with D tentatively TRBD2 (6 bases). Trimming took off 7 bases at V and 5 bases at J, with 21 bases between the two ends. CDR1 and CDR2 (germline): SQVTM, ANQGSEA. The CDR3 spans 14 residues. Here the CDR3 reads CSASDPRPFDEQYF. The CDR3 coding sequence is TGCAGCGCTAGCGACCCACGGCCTTTCGACGAGCAGTACTTC.

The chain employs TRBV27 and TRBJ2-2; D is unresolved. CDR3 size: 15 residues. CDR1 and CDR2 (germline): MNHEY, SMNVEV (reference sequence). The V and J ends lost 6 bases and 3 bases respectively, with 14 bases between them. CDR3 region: CASSFAISHTGELFF. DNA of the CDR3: TGTGCCAGCAGCTTCGCCATTAGTCACACCGGGGAGCTGTTTTTT.

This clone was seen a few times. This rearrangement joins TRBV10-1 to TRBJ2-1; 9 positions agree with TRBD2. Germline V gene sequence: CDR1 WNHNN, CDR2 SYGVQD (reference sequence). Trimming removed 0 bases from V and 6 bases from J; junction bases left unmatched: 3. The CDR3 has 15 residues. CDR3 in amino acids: CASSESATSGNEQFF. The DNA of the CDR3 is TGCGCCAGCAGTGAGTCAGCGACTAGCGGCAATGAGCAGTTCTTC.

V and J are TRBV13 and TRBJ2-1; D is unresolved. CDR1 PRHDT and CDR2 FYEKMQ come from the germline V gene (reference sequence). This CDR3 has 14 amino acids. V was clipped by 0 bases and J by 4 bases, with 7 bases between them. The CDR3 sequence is CASSLGPRYNEQFF. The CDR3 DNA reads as TGTGCCAGCAGCTTAGGCCCCAGGTACAATGAGCAGTTCTTC.